This T cell receptor (beta chain) was sequenced during a study of blood T cell repertoires in COVID-19. The CDR3 is made up of 14 amino acids. Germline V gene lookup returns CDR1 LGHNT and CDR2 FRNRAP. Losses at the gene ends were 1 base for V and 11 bases for J; bases not matched to a gene: 3. Sequenced by immunoSEQ multiplex PCR; TCRdb stores in-frame clones only, minus some. The data contain approximately 300,000 clones, 80% to 90% of them singletons. The chain links TRBV12-5 to TRBJ2-3, with 13 positions matching TRBD2. This clonotype was sampled from a woman aged 45-65 years with acute or convalescent COVID-19. The material sequenced was peripheral blood. CDR3 in DNA: TGTGCTAGTGGTTTGGGACTAGCGGGGGGCCGGCAGTATTTT. Protein product: CASGLGLAGGRQYF. The complete variable domain, with remaining parts taken from reference TRBV12-5 and TRBJ2-3, reads DARVTQTPRHKVTEMGQEVTMRCQPILGHNTVFWYRQTMMQGLELLAYFRNRAPLDDSGMPKDRFSAEMPDATLATLKIQPSEPRDSAVYFCASGLGLAGGRQYFGPGTRLTVL.